Shown below are 21 T cell receptor beta chains from a single sample sequenced in a study of control samples from healthy donors and cancer patients. Produced via immunoSEQ multiplex PCR; TCRdb's table is partial and in-frame only. The table lists about 150,000 clones, roughly 89% of them singletons. What was sequenced was blood. The receptors shown here come from a man aged 25-45 years in good health.

The chain links TRBV7-2 to TRBJ1-1, with unresolved D. Germline assignment: CDR1 SGHTA and CDR2 FQGNSA. CDR3 length: 13 residues. Trimming stripped 5 bases from V and 3 bases from J, with 10 bases between. In nucleotides, the CDR3 is TGTGCCAGCAGCGATACGCGGGACACTGAAGCTTTCTTT. It translates to CASSDTRDTEAFF. Full variable domain (outside the CDR3, taken from reference TRBV7-2 and TRBJ1-1): GAGVSQSPSNKVTEKGKDVELRCDPISGHTALYWYRQSLGQGLEFLIYFQGNSAPDKSGLPSDRFSAERTGGSVSTLTIQRTQQEDSAVYLCASSDTRDTEAFFGQGTRLTVV.

The chain joins TRBV9 to TRBJ2-3; a possible D gene is TRBD2 (6 bases). Between the trimmed V and J ends, which lost 3 bases and 5 bases, there was a span of 16 bases. The CDR3 length is 15 residues. Germline-derived CDR1 and CDR2 are SGDLS and YYNGEE. The CDR3: CASSERGWGEDTQYF. Written as DNA, the CDR3 is TGTGCCAGCAGCGAGAGGGGTTGGGGGGAAGATACGCAGTATTTT. The full variable domain, completed using reference TRBV9 and TRBJ2-3, is DSGVTQTPKHLITATGQRVTLRCSPRSGDLSVYWYQQSLDQGLQFLIQYYNGEERAKGNILERFSAQQFPDLHSELNLSSLELGDSALYFCASSERGWGEDTQYFGPGTRLTVL.

This chain joins TRBV6-2 or TRBV6-3 and TRBJ1-5; TRBD1 aligns across 9 bases. Germline values: CDR1 MNHEY, CDR2 SVGEGT. V was clipped by 4 bases and J by 9 bases; unmatched bases: 7. This CDR3 spans 14 amino acids. CDR3 sequence (DNA): TGTGCCAGCAGTTTCCGGGACAGGGCTTTGCCCCAGCATTTT. Its translation: CASSFRDRALPQHF.

This chain uses TRBV2 with TRBJ1-2; maybe TRBD1 (6 bases). Germline V gene lookup returns CDR1 SNHLY and CDR2 FYNNEI. The CDR3 is made up of 13 amino acids. Trimming pared 3 bases from V and 8 bases from J, leaving 13 bases between. CDR3 protein: CASSDLGTRGYTF. In DNA, the CDR3 is TGTGCCAGCAGTGACTTGGGGACACGAGGCTACACCTTC. The full variable domain, its missing parts supplied by reference TRBV2 and TRBJ1-2, is EPEVTQTPSHQVTQMGQEVILRCVPISNHLYFYWYRQILGQKVEFLVSFYNNEISEKSEIFDDQFSVERPDGSNFTLKIRSTKLEDSAMYFCASSDLGTRGYTFGSGTRLTVV.

This CDR3 is CASSPRGSGLGNEQFF. CDR3 DNA: TGTGCCAGCAGCCCTCGTGGTAGCGGGTTGGGCAATGAGCAGTTCTTC. The V and J genes are TRBV11-2 and TRBJ2-1, with 7 nucleotides matching TRBD2. CDR1 is SGHAT, CDR2 FQNNGV, per germline. V trimming: 5 bases; J trimming: 6 bases; junction bases outside the gene matches: 13. The CDR3 totals 16 residues.

The rearrangement joins TRBV6-2 or TRBV6-3 to TRBJ2-7; the D is unclear. The CDR3 covers 14 residues. Germline assignment: CDR1 MNHEY and CDR2 SVGEGT. V was clipped by 0 bases and J by 4 bases, with 10 bases between them. The CDR3 region has the DNA TGTGCCAGCAGTTACTCCCTAAGACCGTACGAGCAGTACTTC. This gives the protein CASSYSLRPYEQYF.

The chain has TRBV19 and TRBJ2-1; tentatively, D is TRBD2 (5 bases). V lost 6 bases to trimming and J lost 6 bases, with 15 bases between them. CDR1 and CDR2 from the germline V gene are LNHDA and SQIVND (reference sequence). This CDR3 region has 14 residues. CDR3 region: CASSPGFTPNEQFF. The CDR3 region has the DNA TGTGCCAGTAGCCCGGGATTCACTCCCAATGAGCAGTTCTTC. Full variable domain (outside the CDR3, taken from reference TRBV19 and TRBJ2-1): DGGITQSPKYLFRKEGQNVTLSCEQNLNHDAMYWYRQDPGQGLRLIYYSQIVNDFQKGDIAEGYSVSREKKESFPLTVTSAQKNPTAFYLCASSPGFTPNEQFFGPGTRLTVL.

This sequence joins TRBV6-6 and TRBJ2-7, with D tentatively TRBD2 (6 bases). The V gene's germline CDR1 is MNHNY and CDR2 SVGAGI (reference sequence). The CDR3 is 16 amino acids. V was cut by 2 bases and J by 4 bases, with 18 bases left in between. The CDR3 coding sequence is TGTGCCAGCAGTTACCCCCCTCGGGGGATCCAATACGAGCAGTACTTC. Translated: CASSYPPRGIQYEQYF.

The chain recombines TRBV11-2 with TRBJ2-5, with 7 bases fitting TRBD2. In germline, CDR1 is SGHAT, CDR2 FQNNGV. With 8 bases clipped from V and 2 bases from J, the junction kept 5 bases outside the gene matches. The CDR3 runs to 13 residues. In nucleotides, the CDR3 is TGTGCCAGCGGCTGGGGGGGGCAAGAGACCCAGTACTTC. Its translation: CASGWGGQETQYF. The variable domain in full, with the rest retrieved from reference TRBV11-2 and TRBJ2-5, is EAGVAQSPRYKIIEKRQSVAFWCNPISGHATLYWYQQILGQGPKLLIQFQNNGVVDDSQLPKDRFSAERLKGVDSTLKIQPAKLEDSAVYLCASGWGGQETQYFGPGTRLLVL.

This clone has only one observation. This chain joins TRBV3-1 (or the pseudogene TRBV3-2) and TRBJ2-5; D not certain. The ends were cut back, 2 bases at V and 1 base at J, with 5 bases in the middle. The CDR3 totals 13 residues. CDR1 and CDR2 from the germline V gene are LGHDT and YNNKEL (reference sequence). The CDR3 DNA is TGTGCCAGCAGCCAAACAGTCCAAGAGACCCAGTACTTC. Its translation: CASSQTVQETQYF.

By share of the sample, this clone is hyperexpanded. The chain carries TRBV6-4 and TRBJ2-1, with no clear D. CDR1 and CDR2 (germline): MRHNA, SNTAGT. This CDR3 has 16 residues. V lost 2 bases and J lost 0, with 11 bases in between. The CDR3 here is CASSDGDASSYNEQFF. Written as DNA, the CDR3 is TGTGCCAGCAGTGACGGTGACGCGAGCTCCTACAATGAGCAGTTCTTC.

The CDR3 DNA follows: TGTGCCAGCTCAACTACGGGATCCCTCCACGAGCAGTACTTC. Protein: CASSTTGSLHEQYF. The chain carries TRBV18 and TRBJ2-7; a weak D match, TRBD2 (5 bases). There are 14 residues in the CDR3. Trimming removed 5 bases at V and 5 bases at J, with 16 bases between. From germline, CDR1 is KGHSH and CDR2 LQKENI. The whole variable domain, filled in from reference TRBV18 and TRBJ2-7, reads NAGVMQNPRHLVRRRGQEARLRCSPMKGHSHVYWYRQLPEEGLKFMVYLQKENIIDESGMPKERFSAEFPKEGPSILRIQQVVRGDSAAYFCASSTTGSLHEQYFGPGTRLTVT.

The chain combines TRBV7-2 with TRBJ1-4; tentatively, D is TRBD1 (6 bases). Trimming removed 1 base at V and 6 bases at J, with 6 bases between. The CDR3 covers 13 residues. From germline, CDR1 is SGHTA and CDR2 FQGNSA. Written as DNA, the CDR3 is TGTGCCAGCAGCTTAGACAGGGATGAAAAACTGTTTTTT. It is translated as CASSLDRDEKLFF.

In DNA, the CDR3 is TGCAGCGTTGAAGGGGGCGCTGGGGCCAACGTCCTGACTTTC. Protein: CSVEGGAGANVLTF. The gene calls are TRBV29-1 and TRBJ2-6; possible D gene TRBD1, 5 bases. This CDR3 contains 14 residues. V shed 1 base and J shed 2 bases, with 6 bases lying between them. The germline V gene encodes CDR1 SQVTM and CDR2 ANQGSEA.

The chain combines TRBV6-2 or TRBV6-3 with TRBJ2-1; the match to TRBD2 covers 11 bases. This CDR3 spans 17 amino acids. Trimming cost V 6 bases and J 5 bases; bases outside gene matches: 12. Germline V gene lookup returns CDR1 MNHEY and CDR2 SVGEGT. The CDR3 loop is CASSRPILAGANNEQFF. CDR3 DNA sequence: TGTGCCAGCAGCCGACCAATACTAGCGGGAGCTAACAATGAGCAGTTCTTC.

The CDR3 spells CASSLRETREETQYF. CDR3 DNA sequence: TGTGCCAGCAGTTTACGGGAGACTAGGGAAGAGACCCAGTACTTC. V usage is TRBV27 and J usage is TRBJ2-5, with D tentatively TRBD2 (6 bases). This CDR3 contains 15 residues. CDR1 is MNHEY and CDR2 is SMNVEV in the germline V gene (reference sequence). The V end lost 2 bases, the J end lost 3 bases, and 13 bases lay between the germline ends.

V and J are TRBV7-2 and TRBJ2-1; no firm D call. CDR3 length: 13 residues. The germline gives CDR1 SGHTA, CDR2 FQGNSA. The germline V and J ends were trimmed by 1 base and 10 bases, with 11 bases remaining between them. The CDR3 sequence: CASSLVGTREQFF. The CDR3 nucleotides read TGTGCCAGCAGCTTAGTGGGAACGCGGGAGCAGTTCTTC.

This chain connects TRBV19 to TRBJ2-5, with TRBD2 identical over 8 bases. Losses at the gene ends were 8 bases for V and 5 bases for J; bases not matched to a gene: 4. Germline-derived CDR1 and CDR2 are LNHDA and SQIVND (reference sequence). The CDR3 is 12 amino acids. The CDR3 here is CASRGGGETQYF. The DNA of the CDR3 is TGTGCCAGTCGGGGGGGAGGGGAGACCCAGTACTTC.

The chain is built from TRBV25-1 and TRBJ2-7; possible D gene TRBD2, 6 bases. V was pared by 3 bases and J by 2 bases, with 14 bases between. The V gene's germline CDR1 is MGHDK and CDR2 SYGVNS. The CDR3 runs to 15 residues. The DNA for the CDR3 is TGTGCCAGCAGTGACCCCGGGAGCCCTCCCTACGAGCAGTACTTC. Residues: CASSDPGSPPYEQYF.

The chain carries TRBV7-2 and TRBJ2-7, with D unclear. Per germline, CDR1 SGHTA and CDR2 FQGNSA. V shed 1 base and J shed 0 bases, with 7 bases lying between them. CDR3 size: 14 residues. CDR3 amino acids: CASSLGLSSYEQYF. CDR3 DNA sequence: TGTGCCAGCAGCTTAGGGCTCAGCTCCTACGAGCAGTACTTC.

Here the CDR3 reads CASSQVWGQGYIYEQYF. The CDR3 nucleotides read TGCGCCAGCAGCCAAGTTTGGGGACAGGGGTATATCTACGAGCAGTACTTC. V usage is TRBV4-3 and J usage is TRBJ2-7, with 10 nucleotides matching TRBD1. Unmatched junction bases numbered 9, after V lost 1 base and J lost 3 bases. Germline-derived CDR1 and CDR2 are LGHNA and YSLEER. CDR3 size: 17 residues.